This entry features one TCR beta chain sequence. The target antigen is unknown. This sample stems from a study of T cells in Graves' hyperthyroidism and ophthalmopathy. General observations from the study: The model foresaw ophthalmopathy a median 6.5 months prior to onset. Also found in blood were most expanded thyroid clonotypes above 0.001. Researchers report that a 13 V-J model separated ophthalmopathy from stable hyperthyroidism.

Amplified TCR beta CDR3 regions came from RNA transcripts. A set of HTBI primers served as the primers for a first-round RT-PCR of the TCR CDR3. TCRdb processed the multiplex PCR reads anew with MiXCR; each CDR3 protein has one entry. The repertoire holds roughly 420,000 distinct CDR3 sequences, with less than 20% as singletons. If no ophthalmopathy progression occurred within 18 months, Graves' hyperthyroidism was stable. This clonotype originated in a woman aged 18 to 35 with Graves' hyperthyroidism. Input material: blood.

CDR3 nucleotide sequence: TGTGCCAGCAGCTTAGGCGGGATTCGAGGGGAGCAGTACTTC. It is translated as CASSLGGIRGEQYF. V and J are TRBV7-8 and TRBJ2-7; possible D gene TRBD2, 6 bases. The V end lost 1 base, the J end lost 7 bases, and 14 bases lay between the germline ends. In germline, CDR1 is SGHVS, CDR2 FQNEAQ. CDR3 length: 14 residues. Together with reference TRBV7-8 and TRBJ2-7, the CDR3 gives the full variable domain: GAGVSQSPRYKVAKRGQDVALRCDPISGHVSLFWYQQALGQGPEFLTYFQNEAQLDKSGLPSDRFFAERPEGSVSTLKIQRTQQEDSAVYLCASSLGGIRGEQYFGPGTRLTVT.